The subject of this entry is one T cell receptor (beta chain). Its target is unknown. This sample is part of a study of blood T cells in healthy people across ages. Together with a sample-barcoded 5' primer, a J-beta primer mix was included in a second PCR lasting roughly 7 to 11 cycles. Every individual sample yielded 2.5 million or more paired-end reads (each containing CDR3). Each CDR3 protein gets one entry after TCRdb re-called the 5' RACE reads with MiXCR. The table lists around 820,000 distinct CDR3 sequences, 25% of them singletons. Per germline, CDR1 SGHDN and CDR2 FVKESK. The CDR3 has 13 residues. Trimming pared 5 bases from V and 5 bases from J, leaving 13 bases between. Findings and caveats of the study: The fall in TCR beta diversity per million T cells was roughly linear with age.

A further study also used this sample, focusing on T cells of mothers and their children. That paper adds: A few healthy Caucasian mothers served as donors, and their six children did as well. Random nucleotides (2-4) and sample barcodes were added by the M1S primer used in the second PCR.

Sequenced sample: blood. The receptor was derived from a boy aged 10-17 years in good health. The chain recombines TRBV14 with TRBJ2-7; the D call may be TRBD1 or TRBD2 (5 bases each). CDR3 loop: CASSIAWGNEQYF. CDR3 DNA: TGTGCCAGCAGCATAGCGTGGGGGAACGAGCAGTACTTC.